The 8 T cell receptor beta chains reported below all come from one sample, sequenced in a study of T cells in Graves' hyperthyroidism and ophthalmopathy. From RNA transcripts, TCR beta CDR3 regions were amplified. With the HTBI primer set, the TCR CDR3 went through a first round of RT-PCR. TCRdb re-analysed the multiplex PCR reads in MiXCR, keeping a single row per CDR3 protein. The sample shows around 440,000 distinct CDR3 sequences, 15% to 19% of them seen only once. Sequences were obtained from blood. These receptors were collected from a woman younger than 35 with Graves' hyperthyroidism.

There are many counts of this clonotype. The chain has TRBV10-3 and TRBJ1-6, with D unresolved. This CDR3 region has 14 residues. Trimming shortened V by 2 bases and J by 10 bases, and 12 bases separated the two germline ends. Germline V gene sequence: CDR1 ENHRY, CDR2 SYGVKD. CDR3 region: CAISEEPGHSPLHF. CDR3 sequence (DNA): TGTGCCATCAGTGAGGAACCCGGCCACTCACCCCTCCACTTT.

There are many counts of this clonotype. This chain uses TRBV6-1 with TRBJ2-5, with TRBD2 matching 8 bases. CDR3 length: 14 residues. Germline CDR1 MNHNS, CDR2 SASEGT. V trimming: 8 bases; J trimming: 5 bases; junction bases outside the gene matches: 10. The CDR3 spells CASRGTRVWETQYF. For the CDR3, the DNA is TGTGCCAGCCGTGGGACTAGGGTTTGGGAGACCCAGTACTTC.

This clonotype turned up a few times. The genes are TRBV29-1 and TRBJ2-4; D is undetermined. V was shortened by 0 bases and J by 0 bases, with 12 bases between the two germline ends. The CDR3 has 16 amino acids. Germline V lookup: CDR1 SQVTM, CDR2 ANQGSEA. The CDR3 DNA is TGCAGCGTTGAAGAGCCCAGGACGATAGCCAAAAACATTCAGTACTTC. Its translation: CSVEEPRTIAKNIQYF.

This clonotype was recorded many times. The chain carries TRBV3-1 and TRBJ2-7, with D possibly called TRBD1 or TRBD2 (5 bases each). Germline CDR1 and CDR2: LGHDT and YNNKEL (reference sequence). Trimming removed 0 bases from V and 2 bases from J, with 11 bases in between. CDR3 length: 15 amino acids. CDR3 amino acids: CASSQEPRGAYEQYF. The DNA of the CDR3 is TGTGCCAGCAGCCAAGAACCCCGAGGGGCCTACGAGCAGTACTTC.

In the case of this clonotype: This may be a read error: a much more frequent sequence differs by one nucleotide. This chain uses TRBV20-1 with TRBJ1-5, with D perhaps TRBD1 (5 bases). The CDR3 spans 17 residues. Germline CDR1 is DFQATT and CDR2 is SNEGSKA (reference sequence). CDR3 coding DNA: TGCAGTGCTTCCGAGGGGTTCGAGACCTATAGCAATCAGTCCCAGCATTTT. Translated, it gives CSASEGFETYSNQSQHF.

This clonotype was seen many times. The chain carries TRBV20-1 and TRBJ2-1; possibly TRBD2 for D (7 bases). Germline CDR1 is DFQATT and CDR2 is SNEGSKA (reference sequence). The V gene lost 1 base and the J gene lost 4 bases, with 11 bases spanning the gap. The CDR3 runs to 14 residues. CDR3 loop: CSARAGGPYNEQFF. The CDR3 nucleotides are TGCAGTGCTAGAGCGGGGGGCCCTTACAATGAGCAGTTCTTC.

This clonotype was picked up many times. This chain joins TRBV12-3 or TRBV12-4 and TRBJ2-1; 11 positions agree with TRBD2. The CDR3 runs 15 residues. The V segment lost 6 bases and the J segment 4 bases; nucleotides outside the gene matches: 5. Written as DNA, the CDR3 is TGTGCCAGCAGCAGGACTAGCGGGCCGTACAATGAGCAGTTCTTC. The encoded protein is CASSRTSGPYNEQFF.

This chain links TRBV11-2 with TRBJ2-7; no clear D. V was trimmed by 5 bases and J by 2 bases, leaving 7 bases between them. The CDR3 covers 12 residues. Germline CDR1 is SGHAT and CDR2 is FQNNGV. The CDR3 nucleotides read TGTGCCAGCAGCCCAAGGACCTACGAGCAGTACTTC. Protein: CASSPRTYEQYF.